Detailed here is one TCR beta chain. Its target antigen remains unknown. Base quality data are lacking; no much larger clone is found one base away. Enrolling through a virtual design, the prospective study's participants ranged in age from roughly 18 to 95 years and lived across 20 to 30 United States geographic areas. To assign participants to cohorts, the prospective study relied on clinical history that participants themselves reported in a screening survey and a study questionnaire. ImmuneRACE Cohort 3 recovered participants were defined by two consecutive negative NP/OP PCR tests, healthcare professional clearance, or symptom resolution. Mobile phlebotomists in the prospective study collected whole blood, serum and a nasopharyngeal or oropharyngeal swab from every participant. Additional blood draws and questionnaires over an approximately two-month period could optionally be provided by prospective study participants. Blood samples from the prospective study were shipped frozen or at room temperature prior to DNA extraction.

The data originate from a study of blood T cell repertoires in COVID-19 (dated by TCRdb to 2019 to 2021). About the study as a whole: Samples covering the acute and convalescent phases of COVID-19 were provided by collaborators in the United States, Italy and Spain. The prospective study material was composed of cDNA or gDNA derived from T cells, B-cell-depleted T cells, or PBMCs. The dataset comprised deeply sampled blood TCRbeta repertoires from subjects exposed to, actively infected with, or recovered from COVID-19. The repertoires were released in a freely available public database intended as a resource for research on the immune response to SARS-CoV-2. The samples were drawn from two sources: the first 160 participants of the ongoing ImmuneRACE study, and 950 to 1,500 subjects contributed by 6 global collaborators. Sample metadata almost always included a de-identified subject ID, COVID-19 status, age in years and sex. Where HLA class I and class II types were available, the types were taken from metadata supplied by the sample provider, not from assay-based typing. The paper's findings and limits, for the study overall: How much clinical and demographic metadata was included differed by source and by participant, and the metadata was provided uncurated.

TCRbeta CDR3 regions were amplified from genomic DNA using the immunoSEQ Assay, a bias-controlled multiplex PCR. The paper's processing steps were these. The number of nucleated cells in each sample was estimated from the amplification of reference gene primers within the assay. To quantify the absolute abundance of each unique TCRbeta CDR3 rearrangement, sequence reads were collapsed and filtered. Productive Simpson clonality was computed per sample as the square root of Simpson's diversity index over productive rearrangements. TCRdb's version of the immuneACCESS table is confined to in-frame rearrangements and falls short of the full clone set. An unresolved V gene accounts for under half of the shortfall where checked; the remainder is of unknown origin. D and trimming come from the DNA, and the V and J calls and clone size come from that table. The sample profile shows some 300,000 clones; around 86% of them were found once. Around 4.6% of the sample comes from the top ten.

The CDR3 starts with the cysteine, ends with the phenylalanine, and has 14 residues. Only CDR3 DNA remains: 42 bases, in frame from the first base. V loses 6 bases, J loses 4 bases, and the germline ends lie 15 bases apart. The germline V gene specifies MDHEN as CDR1 and SYDVKM as CDR2. Recombination linked TRBV28 to TRBJ1-1, with no confident D gene call. The sample consisted of PBMCs or T cells enriched from blood (not recorded which). The receptor was isolated from a man in his thirties or forties who had recovered from COVID-19. The DNA sequence is as follows: TGTGCCAGCAGCCCCACGGAGGGTCCCACTGAAGCTTTCTTT. Its protein product is CASSPTEGPTEAFF.